The rows below give T cell receptor beta chains drawn from one sample of a study of cytomegalovirus exposure and HLA in healthy donors. The table came from immunoSEQ multiplex PCR; TCRdb's copy has only in-frame clones and leaves some out. This table has some 160,000 clones, 65% to 75% appearing once. The specimen sequenced was PBMCs. The receptors derive from a man aged 60 to 75 in good health and CMV-seronegative. Each CDR3 is given without its conserved first and last residue. A D gene is named only where the DNA matches it firmly. Expanded clones get a size class; other rows say once, few or many, or leave the size out.

V gene	D gene	clone size	CDR3 protein
TRBV5-1	TRBD2	.	ASSLGGRSDTQY
TRBV9	TRBD1	.	ASSAGTGNQPQH
TRBV30	.	.	AWSVRGLVNTEAF
TRBV19	TRBD1	few	ASSPDREAEAF
TRBV6-1	.	.	ASSEAGGSNQPQH
TRBV19	TRBD1	.	ASSTRTGNYGYT
TRBV5-1	TRBD2	.	ASSLGGAGAAYEQY
TRBV5-4	.	.	ASAREPSTDTQY
TRBV30	TRBD2	.	AWTPSGRTDTQY
TRBV27	.	once	ASSLFDGGGGEGTEAF
TRBV5-4	.	.	ASSAAGLRSYEQY
TRBV5-1	.	once	ASSLEADYTGELF
TRBV5-1	.	.	ASSLEVSGANEKLF
TRBV7-8	TRBD1	.	ASSSGTGIIKTQY
TRBV28	.	.	AGSQSAGNTIY
TRBV19	TRBD1	few	ASSMGQLKETQY
TRBV23-1	TRBD2	few	ASSPHSTSGRVEQY
TRBV6-1	TRBD1	few	ASSEWTGGVTYEQY
TRBV28	.	.	ASSFDSGGSPLH
TRBV29-1	TRBD2	.	SGGTSGRTGELF
TRBV27	.	.	ASSSLGTWSGLDTDTQY
TRBV6-1	TRBD2	.	ASSELGTRPNEQF
TRBV6-6	.	.	ASRAGSSYEQY
TRBV7-9	.	few	ASSFAGSGNTIY
TRBV29-1	.	.	SATTAGTSNEKLF
TRBV6-1	.	.	ASSARLSSGNTIY
TRBV18	TRBD2	.	ASSREGTSGKDHNEQF
TRBV9	.	.	ASSSDDSNQPQH
TRBV13	TRBD2	.	ASSLAGEGLLKASSYEQY
TRBV28	TRBD1	.	ASSLDRGGGGNQPQH
TRBV6-4	.	.	ASSEGAGPYGYT
TRBV10-1	.	.	ASSEYREDEQF
TRBV28	TRBD2	.	ASVASGTYEQY